This T cell receptor beta chain derives from a study of T cell changes during pregnancy in multiple sclerosis. Germline V gives CDR1 SGHAT, CDR2 FQNNGV. This CDR3 region has 13 residues. V lost 1 base and J lost 7, with 8 bases in between. Sequencing used immunoSEQ multiplex PCR; TCRdb keeps in-frame clones, though not all of them. The top ten clones hold roughly 0.71% of a sample with 40,000 to 60,000 clones, roughly 92% of them seen once. This TCR came from a female donor with multiple sclerosis, enrolled in a pregnancy study. This chain links TRBV11-2 with TRBJ1-5; a weak D match, TRBD1 (5 bases). The sample in question was CD4+ T cells from peripheral blood mononuclear cells, obtained in the third trimester of pregnancy. The CDR3 here is CASSLGWGQPQHF. CDR3 nucleotides: TGTGCCAGCAGCTTAGGGTGGGGCCAGCCCCAGCATTTT.